Included here is one T cell receptor (beta chain) sequence, with context. TCRdb keeps only in-frame clones here, not all; method: immunoSEQ multiplex PCR. Found here are approximately 67,000 clones, roughly 90% of them singletons; the top ten hold around 4.9%. This specimen comes from a study of blood T cell repertoires in COVID-19. Study summary: Acute and convalescent COVID-19 samples came from the United States, Italy and Spain. From T cells, B-cell-depleted T cells, or PBMCs came the material, which was cDNA or gDNA.

The CDR3 contains 13 residues. With V trimmed by 4 bases and J by 11 bases, 4 bases remained unmatched. Germline CDR1 is SGHRS and CDR2 is YFSETQ. The chain is built from TRBV5-1 and TRBJ2-6; 9 bases align to TRBD1. The sequenced sample was peripheral blood. The TCR originated in a woman in her sixties with active COVID-19. The CDR3 sequence is CASSNRQGDVLTF. CDR3 nucleotides: TGCGCCAGCAGCAACAGACAGGGGGACGTCCTGACTTTC.